Following are 32 T cell receptor beta chains from one sample sequenced in a study of PD-L1 blockade in urothelial cancer. The protocol was immunoSEQ multiplex PCR, while the TCRdb copy is restricted to in-frame clones and leaves out a portion. The repertoire holds approximately 120,000 clones, with about 82% as singletons. Time point in this sample: peripheral blood 6 weeks after treatment start. The input for sequencing was PBMCs, taken around atezolizumab (anti-PD-L1) treatment. The source is a man aged 50 to 60 with urothelial cancer.

This clone was seen just once. The V call is TRBV19, the J call TRBJ2-7; weak D call: TRBD2 (5 bases). The germline V and J ends were trimmed by 3 bases and 1 base, with 13 bases remaining between them. In germline, CDR1 is LNHDA, CDR2 SQIVND (reference sequence). The CDR3 is 15 residues long. The chain's CDR3 is CASSIGELASYEQYF. DNA for the CDR3: TGTGCCAGTAGTATCGGGGAACTCGCTTCCTACGAGCAGTACTTC.

The chain recombines TRBV27 with TRBJ2-3; 8 bases agree with TRBD1. The germline CDR1 and CDR2 sequences are MNHEY and SMNVEV (reference sequence). With 7 bases clipped from V and 4 bases from J, the junction kept 10 bases outside the gene matches. This CDR3 has 15 residues. The CDR3 protein is CASTFLGQGPDTQYF. CDR3 DNA: TGTGCCAGCACCTTCCTTGGACAGGGCCCAGATACGCAGTATTTT.

The V gene is TRBV6-6, the J gene TRBJ2-7, with 7 bases aligning to TRBD1. J gave up 2 bases and V 5 bases, and 6 bases lay outside the gene matches. This CDR3 has 14 residues. Per the germline V gene, CDR1 is MNHNY and CDR2 is SVGAGI (reference sequence). CDR3 loop: CASSNLQGTYEQYF. The CDR3 nucleotides read TGTGCCAGCAGTAACCTACAGGGGACCTACGAGCAGTACTTC.

DNA for the CDR3: TGTGCCAGCAGTTGGGCAGGGTGGGGGGATAATTCACCCCTCCACTTT. Translated: CASSWAGWGDNSPLHF. The chain links TRBV28 to TRBJ1-6, with D possibly being TRBD1 (5 bases). With 4 bases removed from V and 5 bases from J, the gap between germline ends came to 15 bases. Germline assignment: CDR1 MDHEN and CDR2 SYDVKM. The CDR3 runs to 16 residues.

The chain employs TRBV5-8 and TRBJ1-2; D is unclear. The CDR3 covers 11 residues. V lost 4 bases to trimming and J lost 1 base, with 2 bases between them. Germline CDR1 is SGHTS and CDR2 is YDEGEE. Here the CDR3 reads CASSLNYGYTF. The CDR3 DNA reads TGTGCCAGCAGCCTTAACTATGGCTACACCTTC.

This clone was seen more than once but under ten times. The genes are TRBV11-2 and TRBJ1-2, with TRBD1 as a possible D gene (6 bases). Trimming took 3 bases from V and 4 from J, leaving 15 bases between them. Germline assignment: CDR1 SGHAT and CDR2 FQNNGV. This CDR3 spans 15 amino acids. The CDR3 spells CASSLAEQGPYGYTF. CDR3 coding DNA: TGTGCCAGCAGCTTGGCAGAGCAGGGGCCCTATGGCTACACCTTC.

The V gene is TRBV2, the J gene TRBJ2-1; 10 nucleotides agree with TRBD1. V was clipped by 6 bases and J by 2 bases; unmatched bases: 7. The CDR3 totals 16 residues. The germline CDR1 and CDR2 sequences are SNHLY and FYNNEI. The CDR3 reads CASRRQGALTYNEQFF. The DNA for the CDR3 is TGTGCCAGCAGAAGACAGGGGGCCCTAACCTACAATGAGCAGTTCTTC.

This clone was seen a single time. The rearrangement uses TRBV5-4 and TRBJ1-1, with D perhaps matching TRBD1 (6 bases). Germline assignment: CDR1 SGHNT and CDR2 YYREEE (reference sequence). With 3 bases removed from V and 2 bases from J, the gap between germline ends came to 11 bases. The CDR3 has 14 residues. The CDR3 sequence is CASSSGGANTEAFF. DNA for the CDR3: TGTGCCAGCAGCTCGGGGGGGGCTAACACTGAAGCTTTCTTT.

This chain links TRBV14 with TRBJ2-3; TRBD2 matches at 10 bases. Germline CDR1 SGHDN, CDR2 FVKESK. The trim removed 8 bases at V and 4 bases at J, leaving 6 bases unmatched. There are 14 residues in the CDR3. Here the CDR3 DNA reads TGTGCCAGCGGGCTAGCGGGAGTACCAGATACGCAGTATTTT. It encodes CASGLAGVPDTQYF.

V usage is TRBV6-4 and J usage is TRBJ2-2; D is unresolved. The CDR3 has 15 residues. V was pared by 2 bases and J by 7 bases, with 14 bases between. CDR1 is MRHNA and CDR2 is SNTAGT in the germline V gene. The CDR3 loop reads CASSDVQALDGELFF. CDR3 bases: TGTGCCAGCAGTGACGTTCAGGCGCTGGACGGGGAGCTGTTTTTT.

This chain uses TRBV4-2 with TRBJ2-1, with 10 bases aligning to TRBD1. This CDR3 spans 17 amino acids. Germline CDR1 reads LGHNA; CDR2 reads YNFKEQ. J lost 4 bases, V lost 3 bases, and 9 bases had no gene match. The CDR3 sequence is CASSQDKTGGIYNEQFF. The CDR3 coding sequence is TGTGCCAGCAGCCAGGATAAGACAGGGGGCATATACAATGAGCAGTTCTTC.

The chain uses TRBV6-6 and TRBJ1-2; D perhaps matches TRBD1 (5 bases). Trimming removed 6 bases from V and 5 bases from J, with 10 bases in between. The CDR3 loop spans 12 amino acids. The germline V gene has CDR1 MNHNY and CDR2 SVGAGI (reference sequence). This CDR3 reads CASRAGEYGYTF. CDR3 in DNA: TGTGCCAGCAGGGCGGGGGAATATGGCTACACCTTC.

The chain employs TRBV6-6 and TRBJ2-2; 9 bases are a match to TRBD1. This CDR3 region has 16 residues. Germline lookup yields CDR1 MNHNY and CDR2 SVGAGI (reference sequence). With V trimmed by 2 bases and J by 8 bases, 9 bases remained unmatched. In nucleotides, the CDR3 is TGTGCCAGCAGTTACGGACAGGGGCCGAGGGGGGGGGAGCTGTTTTTT. It translates to CASSYGQGPRGGELFF.

The table lists this clone with a count of one. This chain uses TRBV30 with TRBJ1-4; 8 bases are shared with TRBD1. After removal of 4 bases from V and 8 bases from J, the junction contained 9 bases not matched to a gene. The CDR3 totals 14 residues. Germline assignment: CDR1 GTSNPN and CDR2 SVGIG (reference sequence). The CDR3 loop is CAWTADRVGEKLFF. The CDR3 DNA follows: TGTGCCTGGACCGCGGACAGGGTGGGAGAAAAACTGTTTTTT.

V gene TRBV9 combines with J gene TRBJ1-2; a weak D match, TRBD1 (6 bases). Germline values: CDR1 SGDLS, CDR2 YYNGEE. The V end was cut by 0 bases, the J end by 5 bases, with 14 bases between. The CDR3 runs 15 residues. CDR3 sequence: CASSVVPTGDYGYTF. In nucleotides, the CDR3 is TGTGCCAGCAGCGTAGTCCCGACAGGAGATTATGGCTACACCTTC.

The DNA of the CDR3 is TGCGCCAGCAGCTTGGATGGGGGGTATGGCGAGCAGTACTTC. This encodes CASSLDGGYGEQYF. V and J are TRBV5-1 and TRBJ2-7; a possible D gene is TRBD2 (6 bases). V lost 0 bases and J 6 bases, leaving 13 bases between the germline ends. Germline V gene lookup returns CDR1 SGHRS and CDR2 YFSETQ. This CDR3 region has 14 residues.

The V call is TRBV5-1, the J call TRBJ2-1; no clear D gene. Trimming shortened V by 2 bases and J by 4 bases, and 13 bases separated the two germline ends. This CDR3 has 15 amino acids. From germline, CDR1 is SGHRS and CDR2 YFSETQ. This CDR3 is CASSFSLDRYNEQFF. DNA for the CDR3: TGCGCCAGCAGCTTTAGTTTAGATCGATACAATGAGCAGTTCTTC.

V is TRBV5-8 and J is TRBJ1-1; 7 nucleotides line up with TRBD1. The CDR3 extends over 13 amino acids. V was clipped by 3 bases and J by 4 bases; unmatched bases: 3. Germline assignment: CDR1 SGHTS and CDR2 YDEGEE. The CDR3 here is CASSYRGITEAFF. In nucleotides, the CDR3 is TGTGCCAGCAGCTACAGGGGAATCACTGAAGCTTTCTTT. The full variable domain, in which reference TRBV5-8 and TRBJ1-1 provide the parts outside the CDR3, is EAGVTQSPTHLIKTRGQQATLRCSPISGHTSVYWYQQALGLGLQFLLWYDEGEERNRGNFPPRFSGRQFPNYSSELNVNALELEDSALYLCASSYRGITEAFFGQGTRLTVV.

The rearrangement joins TRBV6-5 to TRBJ1-5; tentative D call: TRBD1 (6 bases). CDR1 is MNHEY and CDR2 is SVGAGI in the germline V gene. V was shortened by 8 bases and J by 7 bases, with 15 bases between the two germline ends. The CDR3 runs to 13 residues. This chain's CDR3 is CASRGGFDQPQHF. CDR3 coding DNA: TGTGCCAGCCGAGGGGGATTTGACCAGCCCCAGCATTTT.

This clone was observed many times. V usage is TRBV7-8 and J usage is TRBJ2-1; tentative D call: TRBD1 (6 bases). The length of the CDR3 is 16 residues. The V end was cut by 5 bases, the J end by 6 bases, with 20 bases between. In germline, CDR1 is SGHVS, CDR2 FQNEAQ. The CDR3 DNA is TGTGCCAGCAGCCCTCGGACAGCCGGTTCCCTCAATGAGCAGTTCTTC. It translates to CASSPRTAGSLNEQFF.

CDR3 loop: CASSLARTVYNSPLHF. The CDR3 DNA follows: TGTGCCAGCAGTTTGGCCCGGACAGTCTATAATTCACCCCTCCACTTT. V gene TRBV27 combines with J gene TRBJ1-6; possibly TRBD1 for D (6 bases). Trimming shortened V by 3 bases and J by 3 bases, and 12 bases separated the two germline ends. The germline V gene encodes CDR1 MNHEY and CDR2 SMNVEV (reference sequence). This CDR3 comprises 16 residues.

V gene TRBV6-6 combines with J gene TRBJ1-5; maybe TRBD1 (5 bases). The V end was cut by 2 bases, the J end by 5 bases, with 16 bases between. From germline, CDR1 is MNHNY and CDR2 SVGAGI (reference sequence). The CDR3 runs 16 residues. In nucleotides, the CDR3 is TGTGCCAGCAGTTACGTAACCCTAGGGGACTATCAGCCCCAGCATTTT. It codes for CASSYVTLGDYQPQHF.

V usage is TRBV9 and J usage is TRBJ2-2; 16 bases are shared with TRBD2. Germline V lookup: CDR1 SGDLS, CDR2 YYNGEE. The CDR3 contains 18 residues. Unmatched junction bases numbered 10, after V lost 4 bases and J lost 7 bases. In DNA form, the CDR3 reads TGTGCCAGCAGCCGGGGACTAGCGGGAGGGCCGAAGGGCGGGGAGCTGTTTTTT. This codes for CASSRGLAGGPKGGELFF.

Here the CDR3 reads CASSRDRETYEQYF. The CDR3, as DNA: TGTGCCAGTAGTAGGGACAGGGAGACCTACGAGCAGTACTTC. The J gene is TRBJ2-7, the V gene TRBV19; 9 bases fit TRBD1. J was trimmed by 2 bases and V by 4 bases; bases with no gene match: 3. The CDR3 runs 14 residues. Per the germline V gene, CDR1 is LNHDA and CDR2 is SQIVND (reference sequence).

The chain is built from TRBV25-1 and TRBJ2-1, with 7 nucleotides matching TRBD2. This CDR3 spans 15 amino acids. V lost 6 bases to trimming and J lost 4 bases; unmatched junction nucleotides: 9. CDR1 and CDR2 from the germline V gene are MGHDK and SYGVNS. CDR3 residues: CASSRRASGYNEQFF. The DNA of the CDR3 is TGTGCCAGCAGCCGCCGGGCTAGCGGATACAATGAGCAGTTCTTC.

This rearrangement joins TRBV6-5 to TRBJ2-1; 9 bases align to TRBD2. The CDR3 length is 15 residues. J was trimmed by 5 bases and V by 0 bases; bases with no gene match: 2. Germline lookup yields CDR1 MNHEY and CDR2 SVGAGI. The CDR3 sequence is CASSYSSSGNNEQFF. CDR3 in DNA: TGTGCCAGCAGTTACTCGTCTAGCGGGAACAATGAGCAGTTCTTC.

This clone is a singleton in its sample. This chain uses TRBV27 with TRBJ2-3; 16 nucleotides agree with TRBD2. Germline-derived CDR1 and CDR2 are MNHEY and SMNVEV (reference sequence). V shed 5 bases and J 5 bases; nucleotides not matched to a gene: 7. This CDR3 has 17 amino acids. The CDR3: CASSDGTSGRARDTQYF. The CDR3 bases are TGTGCCAGCAGTGACGGGACTAGCGGGAGGGCAAGAGATACGCAGTATTTT.

This chain joins TRBV29-1 and TRBJ2-1, with TRBD2 as a possible D gene (5 bases). The CDR3 sequence is 14 residues long. V shed 3 bases and J shed 9 bases, with 18 bases lying between them. Germline V CDR1 and CDR2: SQVTM, ANQGSEA. The CDR3 bases are TGCAGCGTTGAGGACCGGAGAGGGAGTGCTGAGCAGTTCTTC. It yields the protein CSVEDRRGSAEQFF.

This clone was seen only a few times. The chain joins TRBV6-5 to TRBJ2-2; D is unclear. Trimming shortened V by 10 bases and J by 7 bases, and 10 bases separated the two germline ends. This CDR3 is built from 11 residues. CDR1 and CDR2 from the germline V gene are MNHEY and SVGAGI. CDR3 in DNA: TGTGCCACTAGTCGCGTCGGGGAGCTGTTTTTT. Translated: CATSRVGELFF.

J is TRBJ2-1 and V is TRBV9, with 9 bases matching TRBD1. Germline V CDR1 and CDR2: SGDLS, YYNGEE. V lost 4 bases and J lost 1; bases outside the gene matches: 9. CDR3 size: 17 residues. The CDR3 DNA reads TGTGCCAGCAGCCCAAATGCCGGGACAGGGTCCTACAATGAGCAGTTCTTC. Translated, it gives CASSPNAGTGSYNEQFF.

CDR3 sequence reads: CASSLPPAGERTQYF. The CDR3, as DNA: TGTGCCAGCAGTTTACCTCCGGCGGGAGAGCGTACGCAGTATTTT. This chain uses TRBV27 with TRBJ2-3, with 7 bases fitting TRBD2. This CDR3 spans 15 amino acids. V trimming: 2 bases; J trimming: 8 bases; junction bases outside the gene matches: 10. Germline V gene data show CDR1 as MNHEY and CDR2 as SMNVEV (reference sequence).

In this sample, this clone turned up a few times. The chain couples TRBV7-9 to TRBJ2-1; TRBD1 might be the D (5 bases). V was shortened by 3 bases and J by 3 bases, with 15 bases between the two germline ends. This CDR3 contains 16 residues. In germline, CDR1 is SEHNR, CDR2 FQNEAQ (reference sequence). In DNA form, the CDR3 reads TGTGCCAGCAGCTTCCCCAGGGTAAATTTCTACAATGAGCAGTTCTTC. It yields the protein CASSFPRVNFYNEQFF.